This TCR beta chain stems from a study of T cell responses to AZD1222 COVID-19 vaccine listed by TCRdb under 2021. About the investigation overall: TCR sequencing was performed for roughly 250 trial participants, of whom roughly 200 were given two doses of AZD1222 and 26 were given two doses of MenACWY control vaccine. Enrollment into the trials was organized by age into subgroups of 18-55, 56-69 and 70-plus years, and those subgroups contained about 160, 30 and 59 TCR-sequenced participants, respectively. The research as a whole found: The whole spike protein was spanned by vaccine-associated CD4 TCRs, and dominant responses were seen in regions 160-218 and 743-854. Because no samples from the day 14 peak response were available, repertoires could be characterized only after the peak T cell response. After two AZD1222 doses, both the breadth and the depth of spike-specific TCRs were significantly higher than at day 0 and than in MenACWY recipients. Participants were mostly white British, with more females than males. The authors suggested clonal diversity may have been underestimated. In the small 56-69-year group, the increase in depth fell short of significance, most likely because of low power. Conclusions about previously exposed vaccinees are limited, since just six AZD1222 recipients were seropositive for SARS-CoV-2 at baseline. Reportedly, close to half of the unique spike-specific TCRs recognized epitopes lying outside the regions that are mutated in the B.1.351 and B.1.1.7 variants.

The time point label of this sample denotes: baseline before first vaccination. The treatment or condition label, as the study defines it: meningococcal conjugate vaccine given as trial control. Samples from vaccinated people were obtained from the UK trials COV001 and COV002, which included a single-blind randomized controlled phase 2/3 trial of AZD1222 (ChAdOx1 nCoV-19) in healthy adults. Trial participant PBMC samples were collected at day 0 and day 28 after the second dose for TCRbeta chain sequencing. CDR1 LNHDA and CDR2 SQIVND were looked up in the germline V gene (reference sequence). The junction carries 9 bases between V and J, which are trimmed by 5 bases and 2 bases respectively. There are 14 amino acids in the CDR3, from cysteine to phenylalanine inclusive. Only the CDR3 DNA stays, 42 bases, in frame from base 1. The CDR3 regions of human TCRbeta chains were subjected to immunosequencing. Concerning the study's data processing: TCRs in the repertoires were matched against a reference library of SARS-CoV-2-specific TCRs that had been generated with the MIRA antigen-specificity platform. Breadth was defined as the fraction of unique TCRs that were SARS-CoV-2-associated. Depth was defined as the fraction of total T cells that were SARS-CoV-2-associated. Using the MIRA data, every spike-specific TCR was mapped to the spike region that the TCR reacted to and assigned to either a CD4 or a CD8 class. Log10-transformed breadth and depth values were compared by one-way ANOVA with Sidak's multiple comparisons tests. Imported from immuneACCESS, the table was reduced by TCRdb to in-frame sequences with V and J called. These copies leave out some clones; in studies compared against another copy, an unresolved V gene accounts for under half, and the cause of the remainder is not known. That table furnishes V, J and clone size, whereas the DNA furnished D and trimming. The table for this sample lists 150,000 to 180,000 clones; roughly nine tenths of them were counted only once. More than 5.5% of the sample is held by the ten biggest clonotypes.

About this clone: The specificity of this receptor is unknown. Base qualities are not recorded, but no much larger clone differs from it by a single base.

This TCR came from an adult in good health. This chain joins TRBV19 to TRBJ1-4; possibly the D gene is TRBD1, per 5 matching bases. The sequencing used peripheral blood, collected on day 0 of MenACWY control vaccination. At the DNA level, the sequence is TGTGCCAGTAGTTTGGGGCGGACTAATGAAAAACTGTTTTTT. It translates as CASSLGRTNEKLFF.